This note documents a single T cell receptor (beta chain) sequence. What it binds is not known. The sample is drawn from a study of cytomegalovirus exposure and HLA in healthy donors. At the level of the study: It was reported in a later analysis that the 120 or so validation repertoires used the same platform as the approximately 690 first-cohort repertoires. Whole-study results and caveats: Many donors carried some public TCRs, although rarity characterized most TCR sequences.

The table came from immunoSEQ multiplex PCR; TCRdb's copy has only in-frame clones and leaves some out. The table lists about 340,000 clones, 86% of them singletons. The CDR3 runs to 16 residues. CDR1 and CDR2 (germline): LNHNV, YYDKDF (reference sequence). Losses at the gene ends were 2 bases for V and 4 bases for J; bases not matched to a gene: 3. The TCR was taken from a woman between 18 and 30 years old in good health and CMV-seronegative. The chain couples TRBV15 to TRBJ2-2; 11 bases align to TRBD2. The material sequenced was PBMCs. The CDR3 coding sequence is TGTGCCACCAGCAGACCGACTAGCGGGGCCACCGGGGAGCTGTTTTTT. It translates to CATSRPTSGATGELFF.